The sequence of this T cell receptor beta chain was determined in a study of cytomegalovirus exposure and HLA in healthy donors. Study-level findings and limits: In a later analysis, a missense DCLRE1C variant was linked to TCR beta V- and J-gene trimming.

CDR3 size: 12 residues. Germline V gene data show CDR1 as ENHRY and CDR2 as SYGVKD. The V end was cut by 8 bases, the J end by 6 bases, with 14 bases between. With 60 Vbeta and 13 Jbeta primers, the PCR was carried out. Using immunoSEQ multiplex PCR, the repertoire was profiled, and TCRdb retains in-frame clones only, with some absent. The sample has 160,000 or so clones; around nine tenths are singletons. This clone was detected a few times. Its matching antigen is unknown. This rearrangement joins TRBV10-3 to TRBJ2-7; D is possibly TRBD1 (6 bases). The sequence was obtained from a woman in her twenties or thirties in good health and CMV-seronegative. The sequencing sample was made of PBMCs. The CDR3 sequence is CAISRQGFEQYF. CDR3 sequence (DNA): TGTGCCATCTCCCGGCAGGGGTTCGAGCAGTACTTC.